Presented here are 13 T cell receptor beta chains from one specimen sequenced in a study of beta chain features in type 1 diabetes. The investigators reverse transcribed all of the isolated RNA, so they sequenced expressed TCRB transcripts. Profiling relied on immunoSEQ multiplex PCR, and the TCRdb table lists in-frame clones only, not all of them. The sample records about 340,000 clones, approximately 12% being singletons. Study outcomes and limitations: Shorter TCRB CDR3s, moderately but significantly so, were found in Type 1 diabetes patients in all four CD4+ subsets.

What these receptors recognize is not known. Sequencing input: naive CD4+ T cells from blood. The receptors derive from a young woman with type 1 diabetes.

This clone has more than one count but fewer than ten. The V and J genes are TRBV9 and TRBJ2-5; 11 nucleotides agree with TRBD2. The germline CDR1 and CDR2 sequences are SGDLS and YYNGEE. The CDR3 is 16 residues long. The J segment lost 4 bases and the V segment lost 0 bases, leaving 5 bases of the junction unmatched. CDR3: CASSVGSTSGRETQYF. CDR3 nucleotide sequence: TGTGCCAGCAGCGTAGGGTCCACTAGCGGGAGAGAGACCCAGTACTTC. The entire variable domain, with the rest obtained from reference TRBV9 and TRBJ2-5, is as follows: DSGVTQTPKHLITATGQRVTLRCSPRSGDLSVYWYQQSLDQGLQFLIQYYNGEERAKGNILERFSAQQFPDLHSELNLSSLELGDSALYFCASSVGSTSGRETQYFGPGTRLLVL.

The chain carries TRBV5-1 and TRBJ2-6, with TRBD2 matching over 10 bases. Germline V gene lookup returns CDR1 SGHRS and CDR2 YFSETQ. V shed 4 bases and J 0 bases; nucleotides not matched to a gene: 4. CDR3 size: 17 residues. The CDR3: CASSALAGTSGANVLTF. The DNA of the CDR3 is TGCGCCAGCAGCGCACTAGCGGGGACCTCTGGGGCCAACGTCCTGACTTTC.

This chain links TRBV28 with TRBJ2-3; 8 bases fit TRBD2. V dropped 1 base and J dropped 0; count of bases not matched to a gene: 3. This CDR3 comprises 16 residues. Germline V gene sequence: CDR1 MDHEN, CDR2 SYDVKM. The CDR3 DNA sequence: TGTGCCAGCAGTTTATCTGGCGGGAGGAGCACAGATACGCAGTATTTT. The encoded protein is CASSLSGGRSTDTQYF.

V and J are TRBV30 and TRBJ1-1; 7 nucleotides match TRBD1. V was clipped by 2 bases and J by 7 bases; unmatched bases: 10. CDR3 size: 14 residues. The V gene's germline CDR1 is GTSNPN and CDR2 SVGIG (reference sequence). The chain's CDR3 is CAWSRTGSLSEAFF. The CDR3 DNA is TGTGCCTGGAGTAGGACAGGCAGTTTGAGTGAAGCTTTCTTT.

This sequence joins TRBV1 and TRBJ2-5; the D call in the table, TRBD1, was not verified against the DNA. TRBV1 is a listed pseudogene. This CDR3 spans 11 amino acids. CDR3 DNA sequence: TGCACCAGCAGGTTCATGGAGACCCAGTACTTC. This gives the protein CTSRFMETQYF.

This clone was detected only a few times. The chain couples TRBV7-2 to TRBJ2-2, with 7 positions matching TRBD1. The CDR3 is made up of 15 amino acids. V shed 5 bases and J 4 bases; nucleotides not matched to a gene: 7. From germline, CDR1 is SGHTA and CDR2 FQGNSA. CDR3 sequence reads: CASSMTGSGTGELFF. The CDR3 coding sequence is TGTGCCAGCAGCATGACAGGGTCGGGCACCGGGGAGCTGTTTTTT.

The chain joins TRBV4-1 to TRBJ2-1; 7 bases match TRBD1. With 1 base clipped from V and 4 bases from J, the junction kept 10 bases outside the gene matches. The CDR3 runs 17 residues. Germline CDR1 reads MGHRA; CDR2 reads YSYEKL. CDR3 region: CASSQGLGRGRYNEQFF. CDR3 coding DNA: TGCGCCAGCAGCCAAGGGCTGGGAAGGGGGCGATACAATGAGCAGTTCTTC.

This clone was found a few times. This chain joins TRBV9 and TRBJ1-5; 7 bases are shared with TRBD1. V was pared by 3 bases and J by 0 bases, with 6 bases of the junction left unmatched. Germline V gene lookup returns CDR1 SGDLS and CDR2 YYNGEE. The CDR3 has 16 residues. The CDR3 region is CASSAGTAYSNQPQHF. The CDR3 region has the DNA TGTGCCAGCAGCGCCGGGACAGCCTATAGCAATCAGCCCCAGCATTTT.

The chain links TRBV4-1 to TRBJ2-1; the match to TRBD2 covers 8 bases. With 1 base clipped from V and 7 bases from J, the junction kept 9 bases outside the gene matches. The germline V gene has CDR1 MGHRA and CDR2 YSYEKL. This CDR3 spans 16 amino acids. The CDR3 is CASSQAGGLVGNEQFF. The CDR3 nucleotides read TGCGCCAGCAGCCAAGCGGGGGGACTAGTAGGTAATGAGCAGTTCTTC.

The chain links TRBV5-4 to TRBJ2-5; a possible D gene is TRBD2 (5 bases). This CDR3 comprises 13 residues. Germline-derived CDR1 and CDR2 are SGHNT and YYREEE (reference sequence). The V end was cut by 3 bases, the J end by 4 bases, with 10 bases between. DNA for the CDR3: TGTGCCAGCAGCTCCAAGGGAGTAGAGACCCAGTACTTC. Its translation is CASSSKGVETQYF.

V is TRBV5-1 and J is TRBJ2-2; no definite D call. The germline V gene encodes CDR1 SGHRS and CDR2 YFSETQ. The CDR3 has 11 amino acids. V lost 6 bases to trimming and J lost 6 bases, with 6 bases between them. The CDR3 here is CASNGPGELFF. CDR3 DNA sequence: TGCGCCAGCAACGGTCCCGGGGAGCTGTTTTTT.

This clone was counted a few times. This chain uses TRBV30 with TRBJ2-7; maybe TRBD1 (6 bases). The germline V gene has CDR1 GTSNPN and CDR2 SVGIG (reference sequence). The V end lost 4 bases, the J end lost 1 base, and 8 bases lay between the germline ends. The CDR3 consists of 12 residues. In DNA, the CDR3 is TGTGCCTGGAAGGACAGATCCTACGAGCAGTACTTC. Translating it yields CAWKDRSYEQYF.

The chain is built from TRBV28 and TRBJ2-1; no firm D call. The germline V and J ends were trimmed by 6 bases and 15 bases, with 15 bases remaining between them. This CDR3 has 11 amino acids. Germline V gene sequence: CDR1 MDHEN, CDR2 SYDVKM. The DNA for the CDR3 is TGTGCCAGCAGCCTTTTGCGAAAATGGTTCTTC. Its protein product is CASSLLRKWFF.